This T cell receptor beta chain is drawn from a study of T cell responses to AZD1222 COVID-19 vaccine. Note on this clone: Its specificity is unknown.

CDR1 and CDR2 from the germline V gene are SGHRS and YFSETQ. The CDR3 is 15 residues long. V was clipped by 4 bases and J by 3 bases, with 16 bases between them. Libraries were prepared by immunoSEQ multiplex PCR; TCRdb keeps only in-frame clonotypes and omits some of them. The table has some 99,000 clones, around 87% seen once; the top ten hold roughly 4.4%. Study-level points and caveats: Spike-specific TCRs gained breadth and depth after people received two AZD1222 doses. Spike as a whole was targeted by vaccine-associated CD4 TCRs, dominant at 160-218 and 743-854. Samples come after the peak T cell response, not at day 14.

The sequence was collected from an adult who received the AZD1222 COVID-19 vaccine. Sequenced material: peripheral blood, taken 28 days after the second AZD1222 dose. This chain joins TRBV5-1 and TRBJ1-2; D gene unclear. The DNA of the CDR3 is TGCGCCAGCAGCCCCCGGACGGCCCTGGACTATGGCTACACCTTC. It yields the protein CASSPRTALDYGYTF.